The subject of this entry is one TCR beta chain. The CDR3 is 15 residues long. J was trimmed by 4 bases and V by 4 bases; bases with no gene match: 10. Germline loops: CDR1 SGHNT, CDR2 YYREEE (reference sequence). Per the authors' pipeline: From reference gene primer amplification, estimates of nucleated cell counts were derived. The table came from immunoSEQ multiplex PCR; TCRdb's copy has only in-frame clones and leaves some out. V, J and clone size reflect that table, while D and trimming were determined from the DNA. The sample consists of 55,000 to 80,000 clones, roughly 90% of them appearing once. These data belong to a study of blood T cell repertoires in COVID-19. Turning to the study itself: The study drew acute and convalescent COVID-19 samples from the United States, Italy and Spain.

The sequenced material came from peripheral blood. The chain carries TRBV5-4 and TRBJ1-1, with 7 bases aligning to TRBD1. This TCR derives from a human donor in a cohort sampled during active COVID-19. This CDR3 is CASSEGGFLSTEAFF. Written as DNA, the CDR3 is TGTGCCAGCAGCGAAGGGGGCTTCTTAAGCACTGAAGCTTTCTTT.